This note documents a single T cell receptor beta chain sequence. The CDR3 totals 14 residues. CDR1 is MNHEY, CDR2 SMNVEV, per germline (reference sequence). This specimen belongs to a study of blood T cells in healthy people across ages. With a J-beta primer mix and a sample-barcoded 5' primer, a second PCR ran about 6 to 11 cycles. TCRdb ran MiXCR on the 5' RACE reads and lists one entry per CDR3 protein. The profile covers roughly 1,300,000 distinct CDR3 sequences, with almost 60% appearing a single time and about 6.7% taken by the ten largest. This chain uses TRBV27 with TRBJ2-5; D is possibly TRBD1 (5 bases). The better agreement between TRBJ2-4 and the DNA end casts doubt on the J call. The specimen sequenced was blood. The receptor comes from a man younger than 30 in good health. Here the CDR3 DNA reads TGTGCCAGCAGTTCTGAACAGGCGGTGGACATTCAGTACTTC. Translation gives CASSSEQAVDIQYF.